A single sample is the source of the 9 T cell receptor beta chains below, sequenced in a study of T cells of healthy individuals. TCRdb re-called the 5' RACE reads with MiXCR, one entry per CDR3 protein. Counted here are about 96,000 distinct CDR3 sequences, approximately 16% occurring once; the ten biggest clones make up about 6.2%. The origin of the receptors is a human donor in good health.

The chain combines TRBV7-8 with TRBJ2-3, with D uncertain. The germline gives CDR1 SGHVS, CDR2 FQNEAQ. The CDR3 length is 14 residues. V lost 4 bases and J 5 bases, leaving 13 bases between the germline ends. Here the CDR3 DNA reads TGTGCCAGCAGCTACACCGAGAACAGAGATACGCAGTATTTT. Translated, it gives CASSYTENRDTQYF.

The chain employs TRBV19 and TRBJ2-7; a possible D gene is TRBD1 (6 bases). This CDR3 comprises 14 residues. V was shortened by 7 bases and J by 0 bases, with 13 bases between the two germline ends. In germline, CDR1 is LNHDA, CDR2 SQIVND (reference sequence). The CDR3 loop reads CASTANRDSYEQYF. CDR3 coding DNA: TGTGCCAGTACCGCAAACAGGGACTCCTACGAGCAGTACTTC.

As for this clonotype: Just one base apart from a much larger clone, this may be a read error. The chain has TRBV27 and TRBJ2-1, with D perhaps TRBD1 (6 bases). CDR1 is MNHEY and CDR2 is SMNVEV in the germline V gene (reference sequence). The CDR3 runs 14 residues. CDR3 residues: CASTSNRVYNKQFF. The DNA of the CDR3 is TGTGCCAGCACCTCAAACAGGGTCTACAATAAGCAGTTCTTC.

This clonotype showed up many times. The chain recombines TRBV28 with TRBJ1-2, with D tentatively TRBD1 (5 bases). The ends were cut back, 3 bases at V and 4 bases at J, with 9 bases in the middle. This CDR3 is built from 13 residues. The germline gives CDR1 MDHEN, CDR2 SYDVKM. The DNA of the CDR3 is TGTGCCAGCAGTTTCGGGGGAAGCTATGGCTACACCTTC. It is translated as CASSFGGSYGYTF.

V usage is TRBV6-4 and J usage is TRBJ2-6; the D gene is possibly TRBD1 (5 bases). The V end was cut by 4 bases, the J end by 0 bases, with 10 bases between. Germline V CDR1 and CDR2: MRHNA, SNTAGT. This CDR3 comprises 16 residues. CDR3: CASSVGASSGANVLTF. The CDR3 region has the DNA TGTGCCAGCAGTGTTGGGGCCAGCTCTGGGGCCAACGTCCTGACTTTC.

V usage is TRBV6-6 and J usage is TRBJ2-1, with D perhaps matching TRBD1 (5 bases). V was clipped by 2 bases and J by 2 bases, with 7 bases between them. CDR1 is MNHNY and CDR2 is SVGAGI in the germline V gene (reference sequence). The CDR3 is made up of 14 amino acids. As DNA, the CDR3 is TGTGCCAGCAGTTACATCAGGGCCTACAATGAGCAGTTCTTC. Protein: CASSYIRAYNEQFF.

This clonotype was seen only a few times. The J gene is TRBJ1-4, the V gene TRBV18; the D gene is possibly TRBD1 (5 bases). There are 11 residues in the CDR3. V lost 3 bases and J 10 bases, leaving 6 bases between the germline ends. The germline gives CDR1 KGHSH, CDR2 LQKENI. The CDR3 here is CASSPDRKLFF. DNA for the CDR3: TGTGCCAGCTCACCCGACAGAAAACTGTTTTTT. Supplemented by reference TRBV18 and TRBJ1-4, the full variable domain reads NAGVMQNPRHLVRRRGQEARLRCSPMKGHSHVYWYRQLPEEGLKFMVYLQKENIIDESGMPKERFSAEFPKEGPSILRIQQVVRGDSAAYFCASSPDRKLFFGSGTQLSVL.

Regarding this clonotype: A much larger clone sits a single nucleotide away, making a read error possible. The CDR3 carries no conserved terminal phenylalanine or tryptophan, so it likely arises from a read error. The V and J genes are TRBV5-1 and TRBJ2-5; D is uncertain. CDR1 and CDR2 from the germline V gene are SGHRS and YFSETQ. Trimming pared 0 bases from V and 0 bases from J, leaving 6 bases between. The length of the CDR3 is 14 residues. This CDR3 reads CASSLDMYQETQYL. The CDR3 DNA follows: TGCGCCAGCAGCTTGGATATGTACCAAGAGACCCAGTACTTA.

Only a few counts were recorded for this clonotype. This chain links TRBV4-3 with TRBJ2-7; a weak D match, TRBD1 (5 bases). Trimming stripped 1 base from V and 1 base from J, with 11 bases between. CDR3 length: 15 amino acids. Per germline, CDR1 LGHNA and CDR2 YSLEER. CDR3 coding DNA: TGCGCCAGCAGCCAAGTTTGGACATCATCCTACGAGCAGTACTTC. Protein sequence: CASSQVWTSSYEQYF.